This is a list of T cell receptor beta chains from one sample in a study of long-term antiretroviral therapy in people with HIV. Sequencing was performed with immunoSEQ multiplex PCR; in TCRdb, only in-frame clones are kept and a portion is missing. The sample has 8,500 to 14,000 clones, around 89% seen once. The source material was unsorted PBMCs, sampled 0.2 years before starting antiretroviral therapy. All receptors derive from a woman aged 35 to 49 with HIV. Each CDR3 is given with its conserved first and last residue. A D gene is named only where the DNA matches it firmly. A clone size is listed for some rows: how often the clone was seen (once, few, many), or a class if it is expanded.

TGCGCCAGCAGCCGTTACACCGGGACAGCTAACACCGGGGAGCTGTTTTTT,CASSRYTGTANTGELFF,NA,TRBD1,TRBJ2-2,TRBV4-3
TGCGCCAGCAGCCAAGAGGACAGGGGGCTCGGGCCCCAGCATTTT,CASSQEDRGLGPQHF,NA,TRBD1,TRBJ1-5,TRBV4-1
TGTGCCAGCAGCTATCCGGGACAGGGACGAGGCTACACCTTC,CASSYPGQGRGYTF,NA,TRBD1,TRBJ1-2,TRBV7-2
TGTGCCAGCAGCTTATTTCGCCGTTTGCTAGCGACACGACAAGAGACCCAGTACTTC,CASSLFRRLLATRQETQYF,NA,NA,TRBJ2-5,TRBV7-8
TGTGCCAGCAGTACTGGTAATCGAGAAAAACTGTTTTTT,CASSTGNREKLFF,hyperexpanded,NA,TRBJ1-4,TRBV6-5
TGTGCCAGCAGTAAACAGGGGAACACTGAAGCTTTCTTT,CASSKQGNTEAFF,medium-sized,NA,TRBJ1-1,TRBV27
TGCAGCGACCTCCACACAGATACGCAGTATTTT,CSDLHTDTQYF,NA,NA,TRBJ2-3,TRBV29-1
TGTGCCAGCAGCTTACGGGACAGCTCCTACGAGCAGTACTTC,CASSLRDSSYEQYF,NA,TRBD1,TRBJ2-7,TRBV7-8
TGTGCCAGCAGCCCCTATGGCGGAAACACCATATATTTT,CASSPYGGNTIYF,NA,NA,TRBJ1-3,TRBV27
TGTGCCAGCAGCCTCGTCTCTTCCTGCAGGTACTTC,CASSLVSSCRYF,NA,NA,TRBJ2-5,TRBV14
TGTGCCACCTACCCGACAGGGGCGAACTATGGCTACACCTTC,CATYPTGANYGYTF,NA,TRBD1,TRBJ1-2,TRBV19
TGTGCCTGGAGTGCCGGACAGGGAAGTCAGCCCCAGCATTTT,CAWSAGQGSQPQHF,once,TRBD1,TRBJ1-5,TRBV30
TGTGCCAGCAGTTTAGGGCTAGCGGGGTACAATGAGCAGTTCTTC,CASSLGLAGYNEQFF,NA,TRBD2,TRBJ2-1,TRBV27
TGTGCCAGCTCACCCCCGAACTCAGGGGGCACCGGGGAGCTGTTTTTT,CASSPPNSGGTGELFF,NA,TRBD1,TRBJ2-2,TRBV18
TGTGCCAGCAGCTTGGGGACAGGGGTTCCCACAGATACGCAGTATTTT,CASSLGTGVPTDTQYF,NA,TRBD1,TRBJ2-3,TRBV11-2
TGTGCCAGCAGTTTATCCAGCCCGGCCGCTAGCAATCAGCCCCAGCATTTT,CASSLSSPAASNQPQHF,NA,NA,TRBJ1-5,TRBV27
TGCGCCAGCAGCTTGACCGGGTCCCTTTCTGGAAACACCATATATTTT,CASSLTGSLSGNTIYF,NA,NA,TRBJ1-3,TRBV5-1
TGTGCCAGCTCACCAAATGGAGACCCCTTATACGGCTACACCTTC,CASSPNGDPLYGYTF,NA,NA,TRBJ1-2,TRBV18
TGCGCCAGCAGCCAAGAATTCGACACGTCAACTGGAAACACCATATATTTT,CASSQEFDTSTGNTIYF,once,NA,TRBJ1-3,TRBV4-1
TGTGCCATCAGTGAGAGGGGGAGTGGACAGGGGGCTGCGGAGACCCAGTACTTC,CAISERGSGQGAAETQYF,NA,TRBD1,TRBJ2-5,TRBV10-3
TGTGCCAGCAGCCACGGGACCTCCAGGGAAAACTATGGCTACACCTTC,CASSHGTSRENYGYTF,once,NA,TRBJ1-2,TRBV7-8
TGTGCCATCAGGAACGGACAGCAAGAGACCCAGTACTTC,CAIRNGQQETQYF,NA,NA,TRBJ2-5,TRBV10-3
TGTGCCAGCAGCTTACTGGTTGGCCCAGCTCGGGGCTATGAGCAGTTCTTC,CASSLLVGPARGYEQFF,NA,NA,TRBJ2-1,TRBV7-9
TGTGCCAGCAGCGGGACAGACCCTAATTCACCCCTCCACTTT,CASSGTDPNSPLHF,NA,NA,TRBJ1-6,TRBV9
TGCAGCGTTGAAGACGGTCAAGCGGGGCATGGCTACACCTTC,CSVEDGQAGHGYTF,NA,NA,TRBJ1-2,TRBV29-1
TGCGCCAGCAGCCAAGTTGACCTGAACACTGAAGCTTTCTTT,CASSQVDLNTEAFF,NA,NA,TRBJ1-1,TRBV4-1
TGTGCCAGCGCCACGGGTTGGTCTGGCTACACCTTC,CASATGWSGYTF,NA,NA,TRBJ1-2,TRBV5-6
TGTGCCAGCACCCCCCGGGGACAAGAGACCCAGTACTTC,CASTPRGQETQYF,NA,NA,TRBJ2-5,TRBV13
TGTGCCAGCAGGTCGGGGGACAGGGGCACAGATACGCAGTATTTT,CASRSGDRGTDTQYF,NA,TRBD1,TRBJ2-3,TRBV27
TGTGCCAGCTCACCGTATTTACCCTCTAGCACAGATACGCAGTATTTT,CASSPYLPSSTDTQYF,NA,NA,TRBJ2-3,TRBV18
TGTGCCAGCTCACCATCGGGGGAGCGGAGTAATTCACCCCTCCACTTT,CASSPSGERSNSPLHF,NA,NA,TRBJ1-6,TRBV18
TGTGCCAGCTCACCGAGCGCGGGGAGGGCAAACGAGCAGTACTTC,CASSPSAGRANEQYF,few,TRBD2,TRBJ2-7,TRBV18
TGTGCCAGCAGCGGCACAGGGACCAATGAGCAGTTCTTC,CASSGTGTNEQFF,NA,NA,TRBJ2-1,TRBV7-6
TGTGCCAGCAGCTTAGCGGGGGGCCACAATGAGCAGTTCTTC,CASSLAGGHNEQFF,NA,NA,TRBJ2-1,TRBV7-2
TGTGCCAGCAGCTTTACCCGGGACAGGGTGGCCGAGCAGTACTTC,CASSFTRDRVAEQYF,NA,TRBD1,TRBJ2-7,TRBV5-4
TGCGCCAGCAGTGAGGGAACTGAAGCTTTCTTT,CASSEGTEAFF,NA,NA,TRBJ1-1,TRBV10-1
TGCGCCAGCAGCTTCGGACAGGGGCCGCAAGATACGCAGTATTTT,CASSFGQGPQDTQYF,NA,TRBD1,TRBJ2-3,TRBV5-1
TGCGCCAGCAGCCAAGATTGGGTACCCCGGGACAGGGTTGGGGAGTATTCACCCCTCCACTTT,CASSQDWVPRDRVGEYSPLHF,NA,TRBD1,TRBJ1-6,TRBV4-3
TGTGCCTGGAGGAGGGTCGGCACCGGGGAGCTGTTTTTT,CAWRRVGTGELFF,NA,NA,TRBJ2-2,TRBV30
TGTGCCAGCTCGCCAGCGTTGGGGACAGGGGATACTGGGGGGAACTATGGCTACACCTTC,CASSPALGTGDTGGNYGYTF,NA,TRBD1,TRBJ1-2,TRBV5-4
TGCGCCAGCAGCTTGGCTGTCGGGGACGGCTACACCTTC,CASSLAVGDGYTF,NA,NA,TRBJ1-2,TRBV5-1
TGCGCCAGCAGCTTGGACAGAAACAGCTATGGCTACACCTTC,CASSLDRNSYGYTF,NA,NA,TRBJ1-2,TRBV5-1
TGTGCCAGCAGGAACCGGGACAGCTCCTATAATTCACCCCTCCACTTT,CASRNRDSSYNSPLHF,NA,TRBD1,TRBJ1-6,TRBV2
TGCGCCAGCAGCCAAGGCCCGATGACAGGGGCCATCTACGAGCAGTACTTC,CASSQGPMTGAIYEQYF,NA,TRBD1,TRBJ2-7,TRBV4-3
TGTGCCAGCAGCTTAAGGAGACAGTTGAACACTGAAGCTTTCTTT,CASSLRRQLNTEAFF,NA,NA,TRBJ1-1,TRBV13
TGCGCCAGCAGCCAAGTTCCCATGAACACTGAAGCTTTCTTT,CASSQVPMNTEAFF,once,NA,TRBJ1-1,TRBV4-3
TGTGCCAGCAGCGTAGATGGGGTGAGACTTAAAAAGAACACCGGGGAGCTGTTTTTT,CASSVDGVRLKKNTGELFF,NA,NA,TRBJ2-2,TRBV9
TGTGCCAGCAGCCGACCCCCGCTGGGACAGGGAAACGAGCAGTACTTC,CASSRPPLGQGNEQYF,NA,TRBD1,TRBJ2-7,TRBV7-8
TGTGCCAGCTCAGCCGGGACAGGGGGCGAAGGCTACACCTTC,CASSAGTGGEGYTF,NA,TRBD1,TRBJ1-2,TRBV18
TGTGCCAGTAGTATAGGAGGCGACTACGAGACAGATACGCAGTATTTT,CASSIGGDYETDTQYF,NA,NA,TRBJ2-3,TRBV19
TGTGCCAGCAGAGGTAGAGCGTCCAGGGAGACCCAGTACTTC,CASRGRASRETQYF,NA,NA,TRBJ2-5,TRBV6-5
TGTGCCAGCAGGATGGGGGACATAAGCTACGAGCAGTACTTC,CASRMGDISYEQYF,NA,NA,TRBJ2-7,TRBV6-1
TGTGCCAGCTCACCATCGGGTACAGGGGGGACAGACGAGCAGTACTTC,CASSPSGTGGTDEQYF,NA,TRBD1,TRBJ2-7,TRBV18